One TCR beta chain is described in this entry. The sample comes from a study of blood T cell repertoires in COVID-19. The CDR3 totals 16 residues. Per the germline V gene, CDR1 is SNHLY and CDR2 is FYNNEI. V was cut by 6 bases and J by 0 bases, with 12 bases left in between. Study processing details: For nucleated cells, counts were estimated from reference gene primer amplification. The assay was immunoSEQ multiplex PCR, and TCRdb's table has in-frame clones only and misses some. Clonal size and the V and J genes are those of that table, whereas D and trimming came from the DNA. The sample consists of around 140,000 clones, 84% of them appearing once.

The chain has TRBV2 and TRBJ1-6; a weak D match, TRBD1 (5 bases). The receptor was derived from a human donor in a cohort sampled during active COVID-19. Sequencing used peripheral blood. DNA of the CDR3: TGTGCCAGCAGAAGGGACTCCAGCTCCTATAATTCACCCCTCCACTTT. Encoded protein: CASRRDSSSYNSPLHF. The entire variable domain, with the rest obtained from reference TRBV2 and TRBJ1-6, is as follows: EPEVTQTPSHQVTQMGQEVILRCVPISNHLYFYWYRQILGQKVEFLVSFYNNEISEKSEIFDDQFSVERPDGSNFTLKIRSTKLEDSAMYFCASRRDSSSYNSPLHFGNGTRLTVT.